This TCR beta chain was documented in a study of identical twins. Germline CDR1 and CDR2: SGHTA and FQGNSA. V dropped 2 bases and J dropped 5 bases, with 17 bases sitting between them. This CDR3 comprises 16 residues. This clonotype was detected a few times. What it recognizes is unknown. One entry per CDR3 protein results from TCRdb running MiXCR on the 5' RACE reads. The sample yields 700,000 or so distinct CDR3 sequences, over 8.5% seen once. Study findings and constraints: Invariant MAIT and iNKT cells could partly confound zero-insertion analyses.

These data also formed part of another study, on yellow fever vaccine responses in identical twins.

The chain couples TRBV7-2 to TRBJ2-3; maybe TRBD2 (7 bases). This TCR was recovered from a woman in her late teens or twenties in good health. The sample comprised PBMCs. The CDR3 loop reads CASSLLGIGGQDTQYF. The CDR3 coding sequence is TGTGCCAGCAGCTTACTGGGGATCGGGGGGCAAGATACGCAGTATTTT.